One sample yielded the 19 T cell receptor beta chains listed below, sequenced in a study of T-cell memory formation after mild COVID-19. MiXCR, run by TCRdb on the 5' RACE reads, gives a single entry per CDR3 protein. Among more than 250,000 distinct CDR3 sequences listed, approximately 15% were seen once. The material sequenced was PBMCs or a T cell subset sorted from them (not recorded which). All receptors come from a man aged 18 to 29 who had mild COVID-19 (a few samples of this study predate the infection). Cell type and time point are not known.

The chain recombines TRBV11-2 with TRBJ2-5; TRBD2 aligns across 10 bases. V dropped 0 bases and J dropped 5; count of bases not matched to a gene: 12. CDR1 is SGHAT and CDR2 is FQNNGV in the germline V gene. The CDR3 spans 18 residues. CDR3 nucleotide sequence: TGTGCCAGCAGCTTAGACCCTAGCGGGGGAGTCGGACGGGAGACCCAGTACTTC. Translating it yields CASSLDPSGGVGRETQYF.

This clonotype has only a few counts. The rearrangement joins TRBV11-2 to TRBJ2-1, with D hard to call. The CDR3 contains 13 residues. Trimming removed 5 bases at V and 9 bases at J, with 14 bases between. Per the germline V gene, CDR1 is SGHAT and CDR2 is FQNNGV. In DNA form, the CDR3 reads TGTGCCAGCAGCCCCCGAGTAGTGAGTGAGCAGTTCTTC. Encoded protein: CASSPRVVSEQFF.

The chain recombines TRBV7-9 with TRBJ1-3; 12 nucleotides agree with TRBD1. The CDR3 runs 17 residues. Germline CDR1 SEHNR, CDR2 FQNEAQ (reference sequence). V was pared by 5 bases and J by 4 bases, with 9 bases of the junction left unmatched. CDR3 in amino acids: CASSPLPGQGAGNTIYF. In DNA form, the CDR3 reads TGTGCCAGCAGCCCCCTTCCGGGACAGGGGGCAGGAAACACCATATATTTT.

This clonotype was found a few times. CDR3: CASRVVGAYNEQFF. The CDR3 DNA sequence: TGCGCCAGCAGGGTGGTAGGGGCCTACAATGAGCAGTTCTTC. The J gene is TRBJ2-1, the V gene TRBV5-1; tentative D call: TRBD1 (5 bases). The CDR3 is made up of 14 amino acids. Deletions cut 5 bases from V and 2 bases from J, with 11 bases between. CDR1 SGHRS and CDR2 YFSETQ come from the germline V gene.

The chain uses TRBV9 and TRBJ2-2; D call uncertain. There are 13 residues in the CDR3. V was shortened by 5 bases and J by 4 bases, with 9 bases between the two germline ends. Germline CDR1 SGDLS, CDR2 YYNGEE. Written as DNA, the CDR3 is TGTGCCAGCAGTGGGGAAGGCACCGGGGAGCTGTTTTTT. Amino acids: CASSGEGTGELFF.

V and J are TRBV5-1 and TRBJ2-7, with TRBD2 matching 7 bases. After removal of 0 bases from V and 7 bases from J, the junction contained 13 bases not matched to a gene. In germline, CDR1 is SGHRS, CDR2 YFSETQ. This CDR3 has 16 residues. CDR3 region: CASSLALASNSEEQYF. The CDR3 DNA sequence: TGCGCCAGCAGCTTGGCACTAGCGTCTAACTCGGAAGAGCAGTACTTC.

The chain joins TRBV7-9 to TRBJ1-1; D not resolved. CDR1 is SEHNR and CDR2 is FQNEAQ in the germline V gene (reference sequence). CDR3 size: 13 residues. With 5 bases removed from V and 3 bases from J, the gap between germline ends came to 10 bases. The CDR3 here is CASSPGSHTEAFF. CDR3 DNA sequence: TGTGCCAGCAGCCCCGGATCCCACACTGAAGCTTTCTTT.

A few counts support this clonotype. The rearrangement links TRBV4-1 to TRBJ2-1; weak D call: TRBD1 (6 bases). The V end was cut by 1 base, the J end by 0 bases, with 13 bases between. CDR1 and CDR2 (germline): MGHRA, YSYEKL. This CDR3 has 17 amino acids. The CDR3 loop reads CASSQGRTVSSYNEQFF. CDR3 nucleotides: TGCGCCAGCAGCCAAGGACGGACAGTTAGCTCCTACAATGAGCAGTTCTTC.

This chain links TRBV5-1 with TRBJ2-7; D ambiguous. The CDR3 totals 13 residues. With 5 bases removed from V and 4 bases from J, the gap between germline ends came to 13 bases. Germline loops: CDR1 SGHRS, CDR2 YFSETQ. The DNA of the CDR3 is TGCGCCAGCAGGCCGGGCCCCCCATACGAGCAGTACTTC. It specifies CASRPGPPYEQYF.

This clonotype came up a few times. The chain joins TRBV6-5 to TRBJ1-6; D gene uncertain. CDR3 size: 15 residues. The V and J ends lost 6 bases and 6 bases respectively, with 15 bases between them. From germline, CDR1 is MNHEY and CDR2 SVGAGI. This CDR3 reads CASRRTYFFNSPLHF. The CDR3 nucleotides are TGTGCCAGCAGGAGGACGTACTTTTTTAATTCACCCCTCCACTTT.

V is TRBV5-4 and J is TRBJ1-2; TRBD1 matches 8 bases. The CDR3 consists of 14 residues. The V gene's germline CDR1 is SGHNT and CDR2 YYREEE (reference sequence). V shed 4 bases and J 4 bases; nucleotides not matched to a gene: 6. CDR3 sequence: CASSPGQGSYGYTF. CDR3 bases: TGTGCCAGCAGCCCTGGACAGGGAAGCTATGGCTACACCTTC.

A few counts support this clonotype. CDR3 coding DNA: TGTGCCAGCTCACCACTTGACGGGGCCAACGTCCTGACTTTC. Its protein product is CASSPLDGANVLTF. The rearrangement joins TRBV18 to TRBJ2-6, with D uncertain. CDR1 and CDR2 (germline): KGHSH, LQKENI. This CDR3 region has 14 residues. V was trimmed by 1 base and J by 4 bases, leaving 5 bases between them.

A few counts support this clonotype. This sequence joins TRBV5-1 and TRBJ2-5, with TRBD2 as a possible D gene (7 bases). Germline-derived CDR1 and CDR2 are SGHRS and YFSETQ. This CDR3 comprises 15 residues. Trimming took off 4 bases at V and 1 base at J, with 14 bases between the two ends. CDR3 in DNA: TGCGCCAGCAGCGGCGACGGGGGGCCCCAAGAGACCCAGTACTTC. Translation: CASSGDGGPQETQYF.

J is TRBJ2-3 and V is TRBV4-1, with no clear D. Trimming stripped 1 base from V and 7 bases from J, with 15 bases between. The CDR3 extends over 15 amino acids. CDR1 MGHRA and CDR2 YSYEKL come from the germline V gene. DNA of the CDR3: TGCGCCAGCAGCCAAGTTAATAGACTCCGGAATACGCAGTATTTT. Amino acids: CASSQVNRLRNTQYF.

The chain carries TRBV12-3 or TRBV12-4 and TRBJ1-2; the match to TRBD1 covers 12 bases. CDR3 length equals 14 residues. With V trimmed by 3 bases and J by 13 bases, 9 bases remained unmatched. DNA of the CDR3: TGTGCCAGCAGTTTTCAACTGGGACAGGGGGCCGGCACCTTC. Its protein product is CASSFQLGQGAGTF.

This clonotype was found a few times. V is TRBV3-1 and J is TRBJ1-2; D call uncertain. This CDR3 has 14 residues. CDR1 LGHDT and CDR2 YNNKEL come from the germline V gene (reference sequence). V was shortened by 1 base and J by 2 bases, with 8 bases between the two germline ends. CDR3 amino acids: CASSQGGPNYGYTF. For the CDR3, the DNA is TGTGCCAGCAGCCAAGGCGGGCCGAACTATGGCTACACCTTC.

This clonotype has only a few counts. The chain combines TRBV4-3 with TRBJ2-7, with 7 positions matching TRBD1. Germline CDR1 reads LGHNA; CDR2 reads YSLEER. This CDR3 is 15 amino acids long. The V gene end was trimmed by 4 bases and the J gene end by 1 base; junction bases not matched to a gene: 7. The CDR3: CASSLGTDPSYEQYF. The CDR3 DNA is TGCGCCAGCAGCCTAGGGACAGACCCATCCTACGAGCAGTACTTC.

This clonotype was seen more than once but under ten times. The gene calls are TRBV15 and TRBJ2-3, with D possibly being TRBD2 (5 bases). Germline CDR1 and CDR2: LNHNV and YYDKDF (reference sequence). With 0 bases removed from V and 0 bases from J, the gap between germline ends came to 13 bases. The CDR3 covers 17 residues. This CDR3 reads CATSRDRRGPSTDTQYF. CDR3 in DNA: TGTGCCACCAGCAGAGATCGCCGGGGTCCTAGCACAGATACGCAGTATTTT.

The V gene is TRBV14, the J gene TRBJ2-1, with D hard to call. CDR1 and CDR2 from the germline V gene are SGHDN and FVKESK. The CDR3 contains 12 residues. The ends were cut back, 1 base at V and 9 bases at J, with 7 bases in the middle. CDR3 residues: CASSQVSAEQFF. The CDR3 coding sequence is TGTGCCAGCAGCCAAGTGTCAGCTGAGCAGTTCTTC.